Following are 14 T cell receptor beta chains from one sample sequenced in a study of CD8+ T cells in alopecia areata (dated by TCRdb to 2017 to 2018). The library was made by the immunoSEQ multiplex PCR assay. For TCR sequencing, RNA was extracted from every sample and reverse transcribed into cDNA to serve as template. This is the immuneACCESS table as TCRdb keeps it, with only in-frame sequences that have V and J called. A part of the clones is gone; compared with another copy, unresolved V genes explain less than half, and the rest is unexplained. The sample profile shows about 150,000 clones; 75% to 90% of them were found once. The top ten clones comprise roughly 16% of the sample. The time point label, read with the paper, signifies: baseline before oral tofacitinib. Specimen: CD8+ T cells sorted from blood, collected at week 0. These receptors originate from a human donor with alopecia areata.

The chain recombines TRBV2 with TRBJ2-1; 8 nucleotides line up with TRBD2. J lost 0 bases, V lost 6 bases, and 7 bases had no gene match. The CDR3 length is 16 residues. Germline V gives CDR1 SNHLY, CDR2 FYNNEI. CDR3 in amino acids: CASRLSGRASYNEQFF. For the CDR3, the DNA is TGTGCCAGCAGGTTAAGCGGGAGAGCCTCCTACAATGAGCAGTTCTTC.

This clone was detected only once. The chain joins TRBV5-5 to TRBJ2-7, with D perhaps matching TRBD1 or TRBD2 (5 bases each). The V and J ends lost 0 bases and 1 base respectively, with 11 bases between them. The CDR3 spans 15 residues. Germline loops: CDR1 SGHKS, CDR2 YYEKEE (reference sequence). CDR3 in DNA: TGTGCCAGCAGCTTGGTAGGTGGGGGATCCTACGAGCAGTACTTC. This encodes CASSLVGGGSYEQYF.

V usage is TRBV27 and J usage is TRBJ2-7, with a possible D match to TRBD2 (6 bases). The CDR3 covers 16 residues. In germline, CDR1 is MNHEY, CDR2 SMNVEV (reference sequence). The ends were cut back, 2 bases at V and 2 bases at J, with 16 bases in the middle. CDR3 protein: CASSLTGGDRAYEQYF. The CDR3 DNA reads TGTGCCAGCAGTTTAACTGGCGGGGACCGTGCCTACGAGCAGTACTTC.

The CDR3 loop reads CSVEETSPEQYF. In DNA form, the CDR3 reads TGCAGCGTTGAAGAAACTAGTCCCGAGCAGTACTTC. V usage is TRBV29-1 and J usage is TRBJ2-7, with D perhaps TRBD2 (5 bases). CDR3 size: 12 residues. CDR1 and CDR2 (germline): SQVTM, ANQGSEA. V lost 0 bases to trimming and J lost 6 bases, with 9 bases between them.

The chain links TRBV4-1 to TRBJ2-7; D is perhaps TRBD1 or TRBD2 (5 bases each). CDR1 is MGHRA, CDR2 YSYEKL, per germline. The CDR3 has 13 residues. V lost 3 bases to trimming and J lost 9 bases, with 15 bases between them. The CDR3 loop reads CASSQGVGLAQYF. DNA for the CDR3: TGCGCCAGCAGCCAGGGGGTCGGTCTGGCGCAGTACTTC.

The J gene is TRBJ2-1, the V gene TRBV7-9; TRBD1 matches at 7 bases. Germline lookup yields CDR1 SEHNR and CDR2 FQNEAQ (reference sequence). Germline trimming cut 4 bases from V and 0 bases from J; bases unmatched to any gene: 6. The CDR3 consists of 16 residues. The chain's CDR3 is CASSSNPGGSYNEQFF. In DNA, the CDR3 is TGTGCCAGCAGCTCCAACCCAGGGGGCTCCTACAATGAGCAGTTCTTC.

CDR3 region: CASSGDTSGRFRGEQFF. The CDR3 bases are TGTGCCAGCAGCGGAGACACTAGCGGGAGGTTCAGGGGTGAGCAGTTCTTC. The chain has TRBV11-2 and TRBJ2-1; 12 bases are shared with TRBD2. CDR3 length equals 17 residues. Trimming removed 5 bases from V and 9 bases from J; junction bases left unmatched: 14. Germline V CDR1 and CDR2: SGHAT, FQNNGV.

The gene calls are TRBV4-1 and TRBJ2-7, with TRBD1 matching over 7 bases. Trimming removed 3 bases from V and 3 bases from J; junction bases left unmatched: 2. CDR3 length: 13 amino acids. Looked up from germline, CDR1 is MGHRA and CDR2 is YSYEKL. CDR3 residues: CASSHGTVYEQYF. CDR3 nucleotides: TGCGCCAGCAGCCACGGGACAGTCTACGAGCAGTACTTC.

The gene calls are TRBV19 and TRBJ2-7, with a possible D match to TRBD1 (6 bases). CDR1 and CDR2 (germline): LNHDA, SQIVND (reference sequence). The CDR3 has 13 amino acids. V was clipped by 1 base and J by 2 bases, with 6 bases between them. CDR3 loop: CASSIGTAYEQYF. DNA for the CDR3: TGTGCCAGTAGTATAGGGACAGCCTACGAGCAGTACTTC. The entire variable domain, with the rest obtained from reference TRBV19 and TRBJ2-7, is as follows: DGGITQSPKYLFRKEGQNVTLSCEQNLNHDAMYWYRQDPGQGLRLIYYSQIVNDFQKGDIAEGYSVSREKKESFPLTVTSAQKNPTAFYLCASSIGTAYEQYFGPGTRLTVT.

The rearrangement uses TRBV7-9 and TRBJ2-7; TRBD1 is a possible D gene (6 bases). Trimming took off 7 bases at V and 4 bases at J, with 20 bases between the two ends. Germline lookup yields CDR1 SEHNR and CDR2 FQNEAQ (reference sequence). CDR3 size: 15 residues. This chain's CDR3 is CASNPGRTDLYEQYF. In DNA form, the CDR3 reads TGTGCCAGCAACCCCGGTCGGACAGACCTATACGAGCAGTACTTC. Combining the CDR3 with reference TRBV7-9 and TRBJ2-7 gives the whole variable domain DTGVSQNPRHKITKRGQNVTFRCDPISEHNRLYWYRQTLGQGPEFLTYFQNEAQLEKSRLLSDRFSAERPKGSFSTLEIQRTEQGDSAMYLCASNPGRTDLYEQYFGPGTRLTVT.

For this clone: Other DNA sequences from this sample encode an identical CDR3 as well. J is TRBJ2-7 and V is TRBV28; no reliable D call. The CDR3 contains 12 residues. In germline, CDR1 is MDHEN, CDR2 SYDVKM. V was pared by 3 bases and J by 0 bases, with 3 bases between. The CDR3 spells CASSFSSYEQYF. The CDR3 DNA follows: TGTGCCAGCAGTTTCTCCTCCTACGAGCAGTACTTC. Based on the CDR3 plus reference TRBV28 and TRBJ2-7, the full variable domain is DVKVTQSSRYLVKRTGEKVFLECVQDMDHENMFWYRQDPGLGLRLIYFSYDVKMKEKGDIPEGYSVSREKKERFSLILESASTNQTSMYLCASSFSSYEQYFGPGTRLTVT.

DNA of the CDR3: TGTGCCAGCAGTTTAAAACAGGGGAGGTATGAGCAGTTCTTC. This sequence encodes CASSLKQGRYEQFF. The V and J genes are TRBV27 and TRBJ2-1; the D gene is possibly TRBD1 (7 bases). V was trimmed by 2 bases and J by 8 bases, leaving 13 bases between them. The CDR3 is 14 residues long. CDR1 and CDR2 (germline): MNHEY, SMNVEV (reference sequence).

This clone was found once. The chain recombines TRBV6-6 with TRBJ2-7; D is uncertain. Germline CDR1 is MNHNY and CDR2 is SVGAGI (reference sequence). CDR3 size: 16 residues. Trimming shortened V by 2 bases and J by 1 base, and 15 bases separated the two germline ends. CDR3 nucleotides: TGTGCCAGCAGTTACCAGACGCTAGGTGCTTCCTACGAGCAGTACTTC. Translated: CASSYQTLGASYEQYF.

This clone appeared a few times. This sequence joins TRBV5-1 and TRBJ2-1, with 7 bases aligning to TRBD1. J gave up 7 bases and V 4 bases, and 2 bases lay outside the gene matches. Germline CDR1 is SGHRS and CDR2 is YFSETQ. This CDR3 spans 12 amino acids. CDR3 loop: CASSTTGNEQFF. In nucleotides, the CDR3 is TGCGCCAGCAGCACGACAGGGAATGAGCAGTTCTTC. Combining the CDR3 with reference TRBV5-1 and TRBJ2-1 gives the whole variable domain KAGVTQTPRYLIKTRGQQVTLSCSPISGHRSVSWYQQTPGQGLQFLFEYFSETQRNKGNFPGRFSGRQFSNSRSEMNVSTLELGDSALYLCASSTTGNEQFFGPGTRLTVL.